This T cell receptor beta chain was found in a study of T-cell reconstitution after alpha-beta-depleted transplantation in children. The CDR3 spans 15 residues. V gave up 8 bases and J gave up 0 bases, with 15 bases separating them. The germline V gene has CDR1 MDHEN and CDR2 SYDVKM. Researchers prepared the TCRbeta library using unique molecular identifiers, the study reports. A single record per CDR3 protein comes from TCRdb applying MiXCR to the PCR reads. The table has a few hundred thousand distinct CDR3 sequences, around 21% seen once. This clonotype was counted a few times. The TCR was taken from a human donor who donated a stem cell graft to a child with acute myeloid leukemia. The input for sequencing was PBMCs from the stem cell graft donor, taken from the stem cell graft. This chain links TRBV28 with TRBJ2-3; D remains unclear. The CDR3 spells CASDDPKRSTDTQYF. CDR3 DNA: TGTGCCAGCGACGACCCAAAGAGAAGCACAGATACGCAGTATTTT.